A selection of T cell receptor beta chains follows, all from one sample in a study of T cell changes during pregnancy in multiple sclerosis. Measured with immunoSEQ multiplex PCR; TCRdb has only the in-frame clones, and not every one. This table holds about 51,000 clones, 85% to 95% found once. Specimen: CD4+ T cells from peripheral blood mononuclear cells, collected in the third trimester of pregnancy. These receptor sequences come from a female donor with multiple sclerosis, enrolled in a pregnancy study. CDR3s include the opening cysteine and the closing phenylalanine or tryptophan. A D gene is named only where the DNA matches it firmly. Some rows mark clone size as missing; the rest say once, few, many or name a class of expanded clone.

clone_size	cdr3_length	j_call	v_call	d_call	cdr3_aa	cdr3_nt
-	17	TRBJ1-1	TRBV18	TRBD1	CASSTNRGTGGNTEAFF	TGTGCCAGCTCCACCAACCGGGGAACAGGGGGGAACACTGAAGCTTTCTTT
once	15	TRBJ1-2	TRBV4-1	TRBD1	CASSRGTGGYYGYTF	TGCGCCAGCAGCCGGGGTACAGGGGGATATTATGGCTACACCTTC
-	14	TRBJ1-2	TRBV2	TRBD1	CASSPGQGSYGYTF	TGTGCCAGCAGCCCGGGACAGGGGTCTTATGGCTACACCTTC
-	14	TRBJ2-7	TRBV7-6	-	CASSLGQQGREQYF	TGTGCCAGCAGCTTGGGCCAGCAGGGTCGCGAGCAGTACTTC
-	11	TRBJ1-2	TRBV28	-	CASSLAGRYTF	TGTGCCAGCAGTTTAGCGGGAAGATACACCTTC
once	12	TRBJ2-5	TRBV18	-	CASSPQRETQYF	TGTGCCAGCTCACCACAGCGAGAGACCCAGTACTTC
-	14	TRBJ2-7	TRBV14	-	CASSRQGLPAEQYF	TGTGCCAGCAGCAGACAGGGACTCCCTGCCGAGCAGTACTTC
-	14	TRBJ1-2	TRBV27	TRBD1	CASSYSGGNYGYTF	TGTGCCAGCAGTTATTCAGGGGGAAACTATGGCTACACCTTC
once	14	TRBJ2-3	TRBV14	-	CASSQDRGSDTQYF	TGTGCCAGCAGCCAAGACAGGGGTTCAGATACGCAGTATTTT
-	15	TRBJ2-1	TRBV12-5	TRBD2	CASGLGSGSTHEQFF	TGTGCTAGTGGTTTGGGGAGCGGGAGTACACATGAGCAGTTCTTC
once	13	TRBJ2-7	TRBV14	-	CASSQGHDYEQYF	TGTGCCAGCAGCCAAGGGCATGACTACGAGCAGTACTTC
-	14	TRBJ2-7	TRBV27	-	CASGGRDSPYEQYF	TGTGCCAGTGGAGGGAGAGACTCCCCTTACGAGCAGTACTTC
-	16	TRBJ2-1	TRBV28	TRBD1	CASNPQGASSYNEQFF	TGTGCCAGCAATCCACAGGGGGCGAGCTCCTACAATGAGCAGTTCTTC